These 5 T cell receptor beta chains share one sample of origin, sequenced in a study of T cells after yellow fever vaccination. MiXCR, run by TCRdb on the 5' RACE reads, gives a single entry per CDR3 protein. The data show a few hundred thousand distinct CDR3 sequences, around 10% seen once. The sequenced sample was PBMCs, obtained on the day of the first yellow fever vaccination. The receptors come from a man between 18 and 29 years old who received the YFV17D yellow fever vaccine.

V is TRBV7-2 and J is TRBJ2-7; the match to TRBD1 covers 9 bases. The length of the CDR3 is 17 residues. CDR1 is SGHTA, CDR2 FQGNSA, per germline. Losses at the gene ends were 1 base for V and 3 bases for J; bases not matched to a gene: 10. The CDR3 nucleotides read TGTGCCAGCAGCTTAGTCGGGACAGGGAATTTGGGCTACGAGCAGTACTTC. Translating gives CASSLVGTGNLGYEQYF.

Ten or more counts support this clonotype. The V gene is TRBV5-6, the J gene TRBJ1-5; D gene unclear. The germline V gene has CDR1 SGHDT and CDR2 YYEEEE. V was clipped by 3 bases and J by 7 bases, with 8 bases between them. CDR3 size: 12 residues. CDR3 bases: TGTGCCAGCAGCTCTTTAGGGCAGCCCCAGCATTTT. It specifies CASSSLGQPQHF.

The chain combines TRBV20-1 with TRBJ1-4; 12 positions agree with TRBD1. Germline CDR1 and CDR2: DFQATT and SNEGSKA (reference sequence). V trimming: 6 bases; J trimming: 8 bases; junction bases outside the gene matches: 4. The CDR3 contains 13 residues. CDR3 in amino acids: CSARDRGQEKLFF. DNA of the CDR3: TGCAGTGCCAGGGACAGGGGGCAGGAAAAACTGTTTTTT.

In this sample, this clonotype turned up a few times. This chain connects TRBV7-9 to TRBJ2-7; 9 nucleotides align to TRBD1. The germline V gene encodes CDR1 SEHNR and CDR2 FQNEAQ (reference sequence). Losses at the gene ends were 7 bases for V and 2 bases for J; bases not matched to a gene: 9. There are 15 residues in the CDR3. The DNA for the CDR3 is TGTGCCAGCAAAAGGTCAGGGACAGGGACCTACGAGCAGTACTTC. The encoded protein is CASKRSGTGTYEQYF.

The rearrangement uses TRBV4-3 and TRBJ2-3; TRBD2 matches at 12 bases. CDR1 is LGHNA, CDR2 YSLEER, per germline. Unmatched junction bases numbered 4, after V lost 1 base and J lost 8 bases. This CDR3 is built from 15 residues. CDR3 nucleotides: TGCGCCAGCAGCCAAGCTAGCGGGGGGGCCGCTACGCAGTATTTT. Its translation: CASSQASGGAATQYF.